Below are 5 T cell receptor beta chains sequenced from a single sample in a study of CD8+ T cells in alopecia areata. Extracted from the samples, RNA was reverse transcribed into cDNA to serve as the sequencing template. Here immunoSEQ multiplex PCR was the method, and the copy in TCRdb shows in-frame clones only, minus some. The sample shows about 99,000 clones, approximately 84% of them seen only once. As for treatment: oral pan-JAK inhibitor, 5-10 mg twice daily. The input for sequencing was CD8+ T cells sorted from blood, taken at approximately week 34, from a patient treated with tofacitinib. Source of these receptors: a human donor with alopecia areata.

The V gene is TRBV9, the J gene TRBJ2-1, with D uncertain. The CDR3 length is 12 residues. The V end was cut by 4 bases, the J end by 9 bases, with 11 bases between. Germline V gene sequence: CDR1 SGDLS, CDR2 YYNGEE. CDR3 sequence (DNA): TGTGCCAGCAGCTCAACTCTCAGTGAGCAGTTCTTC. It codes for CASSSTLSEQFF.

The chain uses TRBV19 and TRBJ2-1; 10 nucleotides match TRBD2. Germline V gene sequence: CDR1 LNHDA, CDR2 SQIVND (reference sequence). This CDR3 has 15 amino acids. V was clipped by 6 bases and J by 4 bases; unmatched bases: 6. The CDR3 DNA is TGTGCCAGTAGCATCGGGACTAGCGCTTACAATGAGCAGTTCTTC. Translation gives CASSIGTSAYNEQFF. Supplemented by reference TRBV19 and TRBJ2-1, the full variable domain reads DGGITQSPKYLFRKEGQNVTLSCEQNLNHDAMYWYRQDPGQGLRLIYYSQIVNDFQKGDIAEGYSVSREKKESFPLTVTSAQKNPTAFYLCASSIGTSAYNEQFFGPGTRLTVL.

In this sample, this clone turned up once. J is TRBJ1-1 and V is TRBV9; D is ambiguous. The germline gives CDR1 SGDLS, CDR2 YYNGEE. The CDR3 is made up of 12 amino acids. Between the trimmed V and J ends, which lost 7 bases and 0 bases, there was a span of 7 bases. The CDR3, as DNA: TGTGCCAGCGGACCCATGAACACTGAAGCTTTCTTT. Encoded protein: CASGPMNTEAFF.

J is TRBJ1-2 and V is TRBV5-1, with 7 bases identical to TRBD1. The length of the CDR3 is 14 residues. Per the germline V gene, CDR1 is SGHRS and CDR2 is YFSETQ. With V trimmed by 4 bases and J by 4 bases, 7 bases remained unmatched. The CDR3 loop is CASSTQGQTYGYTF. In DNA, the CDR3 is TGCGCCAGCAGCACGCAGGGACAGACCTATGGCTACACCTTC.

This chain connects TRBV11-2 to TRBJ2-7, with 7 bases matching TRBD2. The CDR3 length is 13 residues. CDR1 is SGHAT and CDR2 is FQNNGV in the germline V gene. V lost 4 bases and J lost 2; bases outside the gene matches: 2. DNA of the CDR3: TGTGCCAGCAGCTGGGGGGGACCCTACGAGCAGTACTTC. Translation: CASSWGGPYEQYF.